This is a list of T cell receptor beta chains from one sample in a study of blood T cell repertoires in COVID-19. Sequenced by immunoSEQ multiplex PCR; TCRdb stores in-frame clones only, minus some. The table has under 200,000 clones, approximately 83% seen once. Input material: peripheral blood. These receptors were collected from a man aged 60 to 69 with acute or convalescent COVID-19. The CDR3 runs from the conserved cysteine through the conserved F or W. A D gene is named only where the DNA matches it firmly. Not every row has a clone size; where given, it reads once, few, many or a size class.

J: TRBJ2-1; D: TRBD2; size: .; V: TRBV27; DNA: TGTGCCAGCAGTTTATGGGCGGGAGGGCCGATGTACAACAATGAGCAGTTCTTC; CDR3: CASSLWAGGPMYNNEQFF
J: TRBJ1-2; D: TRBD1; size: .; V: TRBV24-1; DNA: TGTGCCACCAGTGAAACCGGGACAGGCGAACTCTATGGCTACACCTTC; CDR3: CATSETGTGELYGYTF
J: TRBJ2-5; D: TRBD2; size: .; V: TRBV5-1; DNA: TGCGCCAGCAGCTTGGGTCCATATAGCGGGAGTGAGACCCAGTACTTC; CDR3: CASSLGPYSGSETQYF
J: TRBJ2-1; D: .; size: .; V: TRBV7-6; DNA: TGTGCCAGCAGCCCGTGGAGGGGAGATCCCAAGGAGGACAATGAGCAGTTCTTC; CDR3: CASSPWRGDPKEDNEQFF
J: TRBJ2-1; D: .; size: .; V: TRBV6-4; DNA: TGTGCCAGCAGTGTCATCCCGCCCCGACGGGGCTCCTACAATGAGCAGTTCTTC; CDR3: CASSVIPPRRGSYNEQFF
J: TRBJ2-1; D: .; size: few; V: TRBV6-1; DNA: TGTGCCAGCAGTGAAGAGGAGGGGGCAGGCTACAATGAGCAGTTCTTC; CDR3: CASSEEEGAGYNEQFF
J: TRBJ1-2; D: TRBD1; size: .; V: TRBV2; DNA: TGTGCCAGCAGTACGGGACAGCGAGCAGAGTATGGCTACACCTTC; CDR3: CASSTGQRAEYGYTF
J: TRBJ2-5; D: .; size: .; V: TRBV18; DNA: TGTGCCAGCTCATACCAACAGGGTGTACAAGAGACCCAGTACTTC; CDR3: CASSYQQGVQETQYF
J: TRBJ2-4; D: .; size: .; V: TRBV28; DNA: TGTGCCAGCAGCTCCCCTGACATTCAGTACTTC; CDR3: CASSSPDIQYF
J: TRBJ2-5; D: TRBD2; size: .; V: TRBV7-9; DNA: TGTGCCAGCAGCTTTCCCCGGGGGCTAGCGGGAATCCAAGAGACCCAGTACTTC; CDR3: CASSFPRGLAGIQETQYF
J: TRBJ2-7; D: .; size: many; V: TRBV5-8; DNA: TGTGCCAGCAGCTTGCGAGGGTACGAGCAGTACTTC; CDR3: CASSLRGYEQYF
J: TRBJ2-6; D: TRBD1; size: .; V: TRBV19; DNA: TGTGCCACCACCGGAACGGGACAGGCACTCTCTGGGGCCAACGTCCTGACTTTC; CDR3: CATTGTGQALSGANVLTF
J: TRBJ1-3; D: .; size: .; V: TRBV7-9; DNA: TGTGCCAGCAGCGCTCGACAGGCTGGAAACACCATATATTTT; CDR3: CASSARQAGNTIYF
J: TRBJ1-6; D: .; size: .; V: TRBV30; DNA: TGTGCCTGGAGTGTACCCCACTTCTATAATTCACCCCTCCACTTT; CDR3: CAWSVPHFYNSPLHF
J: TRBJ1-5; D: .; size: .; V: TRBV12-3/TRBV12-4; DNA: TGTGCCAGCAGTTTAGGCGGGCTCGGGCCCCAGCATTTT; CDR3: CASSLGGLGPQHF
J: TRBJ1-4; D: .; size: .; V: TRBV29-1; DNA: TGCAGCGTTGAAGTAGAGAGGGAACTGTTTTTT; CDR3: CSVEVERELFF
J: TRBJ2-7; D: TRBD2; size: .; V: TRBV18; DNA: TGTGCCAGCTCACCACCGGGACTAGCGGGAGCCTACGAGCAGTACTTC; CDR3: CASSPPGLAGAYEQYF
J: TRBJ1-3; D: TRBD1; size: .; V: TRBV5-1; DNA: TGCGCCAGCGGGACAGGGGGCTCTGGAAACACCATATATTTT; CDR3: CASGTGGSGNTIYF
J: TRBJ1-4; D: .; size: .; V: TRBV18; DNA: TGTGCCAGCTCGGAGGGGTCTGCTAATGAAAAACTGTTTTTT; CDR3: CASSEGSANEKLFF
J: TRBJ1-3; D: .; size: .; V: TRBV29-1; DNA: TGCAGCGTTACGGCCACAGTGGGAAACACCATATATTTT; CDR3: CSVTATVGNTIYF
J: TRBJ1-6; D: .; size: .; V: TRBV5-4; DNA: TGTGCCAGCAGCTTGAGGGGCTCACAAGGGCCCCTCCACTTT; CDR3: CASSLRGSQGPLHF
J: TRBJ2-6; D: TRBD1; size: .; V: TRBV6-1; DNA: TGTGCCAGCAGTGCTCGGGGACAGACTCTGGGGGCCAACGTCCTGACTTTC; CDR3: CASSARGQTLGANVLTF
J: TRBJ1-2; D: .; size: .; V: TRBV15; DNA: TGTGCCACCAGCAGAGGTTTCGAGGGCGGCTATGGCTACACCTTC; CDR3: CATSRGFEGGYGYTF
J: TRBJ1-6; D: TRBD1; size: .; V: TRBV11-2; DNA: TGTGCCAGCAGCTTAGTGCAGGGGACAGCCTCGGGCTATAATTCACCCCTCCACTTT; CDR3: CASSLVQGTASGYNSPLHF
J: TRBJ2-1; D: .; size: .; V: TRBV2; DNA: TGTGCCAGCAGCATCCGAGATGAGCAGTTCTTC; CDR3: CASSIRDEQFF
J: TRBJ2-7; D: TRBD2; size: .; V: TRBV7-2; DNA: TGTGCCAGCAGCTTAAGCGGGATCACCTACGAGCAGTACTTC; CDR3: CASSLSGITYEQYF
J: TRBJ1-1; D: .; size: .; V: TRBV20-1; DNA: TGCAGTGCCGTGGTCGGGACTGAAGCTTTCTTT; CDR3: CSAVVGTEAFF
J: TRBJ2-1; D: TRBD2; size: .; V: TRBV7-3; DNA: TGTGCCAGCAGCCGGACTAGCGGGTCCTACAATGAGCAGTTCTTC; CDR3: CASSRTSGSYNEQFF
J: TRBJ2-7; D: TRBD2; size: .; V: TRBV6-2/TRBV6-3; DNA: TGTGCCAGCAGTTTCGGGACTAGAGTCGACGAGCAGTACTTC; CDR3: CASSFGTRVDEQYF
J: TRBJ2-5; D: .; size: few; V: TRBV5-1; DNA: TGCGCCAGCAGCTTGGCCCGACTAGTAGAGACCCAGTACTTC; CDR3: CASSLARLVETQYF
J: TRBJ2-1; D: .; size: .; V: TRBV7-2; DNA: TGTGCCAGCAGCATCCCCTTCAATGAGCAGTTCTTC; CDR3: CASSIPFNEQFF
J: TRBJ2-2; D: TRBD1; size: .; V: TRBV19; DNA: TGTGCCAGTAGTATCCAGGACAGGGGTTACGCCGGGGAGCTGTTTTTT; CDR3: CASSIQDRGYAGELFF
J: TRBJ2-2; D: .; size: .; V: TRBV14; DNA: TGTGCCAGCAGCCTACAATACACCGGGGAGCTGTTTTTT; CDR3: CASSLQYTGELFF
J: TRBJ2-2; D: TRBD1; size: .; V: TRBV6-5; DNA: TGTGCCAGCAGTCTCACTCGGACAGGGACCGGGGAGCTGTTTTTT; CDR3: CASSLTRTGTGELFF
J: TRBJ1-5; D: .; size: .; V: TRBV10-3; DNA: TGTGCCATCAGTGAGTCCCCAGGGCCGCCGACCTTCAATCAGCCCCAGCATTTT; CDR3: CAISESPGPPTFNQPQHF
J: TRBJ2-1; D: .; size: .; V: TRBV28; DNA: TGTGGGAGCGGGTTCTACAATGAGCAGTTCTTC; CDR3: CGSGFYNEQFF
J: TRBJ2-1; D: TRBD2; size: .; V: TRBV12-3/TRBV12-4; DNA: TGTGCGATTGGACTAGCGGGTTACAATGAGCAGTTCTTC; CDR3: CAIGLAGYNEQFF
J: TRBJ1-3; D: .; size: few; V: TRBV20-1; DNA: TGCAGTGCCGAACGGGACACCATATATTTT; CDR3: CSAERDTIYF
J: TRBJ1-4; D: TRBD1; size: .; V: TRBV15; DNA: TGTGCCACCAGCAGACAGGGGGCTTTTGAAAAACTGTTTTTT; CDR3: CATSRQGAFEKLFF
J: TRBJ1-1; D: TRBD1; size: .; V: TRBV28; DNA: TGTGCCAGCAGTTTATGGCGAAGACAGGGTGAAGCTTTCTTT; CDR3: CASSLWRRQGEAFF
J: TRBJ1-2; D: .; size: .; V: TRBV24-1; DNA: TGTGCCACCAGTGATAATGTCGCTCAGGGCCCTAACTATGGCTACACCTTC; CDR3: CATSDNVAQGPNYGYTF
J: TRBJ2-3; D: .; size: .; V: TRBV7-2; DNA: TGTGCCAGCAGCCTCGGACTTTCCACAGATACGCAGTATTTT; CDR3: CASSLGLSTDTQYF
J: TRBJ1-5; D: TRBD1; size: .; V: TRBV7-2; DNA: TGTGCCAGCAGCTTAGCGGGGACAGGGACCAATCAGCCCCAGCATTTT; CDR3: CASSLAGTGTNQPQHF
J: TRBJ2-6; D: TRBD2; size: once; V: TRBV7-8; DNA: TGTGCCTGGGGAGGGACTGGGGCCAACGTCCTGACTTTC; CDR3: CAWGGTGANVLTF
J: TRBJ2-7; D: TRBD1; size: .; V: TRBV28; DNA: TGTGCCAGCGGTACGCAGGGGGCTCCCTACGAGCAGTACTTC; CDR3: CASGTQGAPYEQYF
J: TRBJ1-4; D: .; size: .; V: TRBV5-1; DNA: TGCGCCAGCACCGGGACACCCAATGAAAAACTGTTTTTT; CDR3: CASTGTPNEKLFF
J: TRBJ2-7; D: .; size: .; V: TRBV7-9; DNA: TGTGCCAGCAGCTTAGGGTCGAGGCGGGGCGATCTTTCCTACGAGCAGTACTTC; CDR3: CASSLGSRRGDLSYEQYF
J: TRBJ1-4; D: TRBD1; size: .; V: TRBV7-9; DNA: TGTGCCAGCAGCTCAACAGGGGCAACTAATGAAAAACTGTTTTTT; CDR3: CASSSTGATNEKLFF
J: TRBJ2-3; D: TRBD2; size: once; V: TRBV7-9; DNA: TGTGCCAGCAGCTTAGCGGGAGGGAGCACAGATACGCAGTATTTT; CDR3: CASSLAGGSTDTQYF
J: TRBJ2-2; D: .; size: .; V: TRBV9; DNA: TGTGCCAGCAGCCCGAGACAGCTACCGAACACCGGGGAGCTGTTTTTT; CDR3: CASSPRQLPNTGELFF
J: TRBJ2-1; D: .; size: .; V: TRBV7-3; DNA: TGTGCCAGCAGCCTGGACAGCTCCGAAACGTATGAGCAGTTCTTC; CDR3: CASSLDSSETYEQFF
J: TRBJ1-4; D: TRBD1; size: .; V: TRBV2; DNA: TGTGCCAGCAGCCTGACAGGGAGCGAGGGAAAACTGTTTTTT; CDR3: CASSLTGSEGKLFF
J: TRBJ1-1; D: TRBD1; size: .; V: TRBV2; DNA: TGTGCCAGCAGTAGGACAGGGAGGAACACTGAAGCTTTCTTT; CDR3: CASSRTGRNTEAFF
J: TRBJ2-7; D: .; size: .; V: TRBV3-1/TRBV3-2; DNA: TGTGCCAGCAGCCAAGGGGGACACACCAGCTCCTACGAGCAGTACTTC; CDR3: CASSQGGHTSSYEQYF
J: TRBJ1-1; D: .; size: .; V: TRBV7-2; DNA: TGTGCCAGCAGCTTAGAGCGGTCGGCTGAAGCTTTCTTT; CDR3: CASSLERSAEAFF
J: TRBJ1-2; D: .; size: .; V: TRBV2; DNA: TGTGCCAGCAGGTCAGAGACAGCCTATGGCTACACCTTC; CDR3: CASRSETAYGYTF
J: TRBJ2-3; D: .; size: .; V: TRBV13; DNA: TGTGCCAGCAGCTTAGACGCGAGGACGCAGTATTTT; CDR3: CASSLDARTQYF
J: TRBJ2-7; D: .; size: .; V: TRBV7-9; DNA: TGTGCCAGCAGCCTATCCGGCCCGGGTACCTACGAGCAGTACTTC; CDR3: CASSLSGPGTYEQYF